These 22 T cell receptor beta chains were sequenced from one sample in a study of shared clonotypes between healthy human individuals. The protocol was immunoSEQ multiplex PCR, while the TCRdb copy is restricted to in-frame clones and leaves out a portion. Among about 980,000 clones listed, 76% were seen once. Sequencing was done on a sample of memory CD4+ T cells sorted from blood. Indicated subset: CD45RA-negative fraction. The receptors here all came from a man aged 18 to 29 in good health.

This clone appeared a few times. The CDR3 DNA reads TGCGCCAGCGGAGGGCTAGCGGGACGCAGGGATACGCAGTATTTT. It yields the protein CASGGLAGRRDTQYF. The chain joins TRBV10-2 to TRBJ2-3; the match to TRBD2 covers 9 bases. This CDR3 contains 15 residues. Losses at the gene ends were 8 bases for V and 6 bases for J; bases not matched to a gene: 12. The germline gives CDR1 WSHSY, CDR2 SAAADI.

The rearrangement joins TRBV28 to TRBJ2-1, with unresolved D. The CDR3 has 13 residues. Germline CDR1 is MDHEN and CDR2 is SYDVKM. The V gene lost 6 bases and the J gene lost 6 bases, with 12 bases spanning the gap. CDR3 DNA sequence: TGTGCCAGCAGCCGAGCCTCCGTCAATGAGCAGTTCTTC. Translated, it gives CASSRASVNEQFF.

The chain combines TRBV28 with TRBJ1-3; no reliable D call. Trimming pared 7 bases from V and 4 bases from J, leaving 11 bases between. The CDR3 covers 13 residues. Germline assignment: CDR1 MDHEN and CDR2 SYDVKM. This chain's CDR3 is CASTPGKGNTIYF. The CDR3 DNA reads TGTGCCAGCACCCCGGGGAAAGGAAACACCATATATTTT. The variable domain in full, completed from reference TRBV28 and TRBJ1-3, reads DVKVTQSSRYLVKRTGEKVFLECVQDMDHENMFWYRQDPGLGLRLIYFSYDVKMKEKGDIPEGYSVSREKKERFSLILESASTNQTSMYLCASTPGKGNTIYFGEGSWLTVV.

The genes are TRBV10-3 and TRBJ1-1, with a weak D call TRBD1 (5 bases). The CDR3 runs 14 residues. Per germline, CDR1 ENHRY and CDR2 SYGVKD. Trimming pared 5 bases from V and 2 bases from J, leaving 12 bases between. CDR3 DNA sequence: TGTGCCATCAGTCTTCGGGGGGAAAACACTGAAGCTTTCTTT. Encoded protein: CAISLRGENTEAFF.

The rearrangement links TRBV19 to TRBJ1-5; the match to TRBD1 covers 8 bases. The ends lost 5 bases at V and 4 bases at J; junction bases unmatched: 7. This CDR3 is 15 amino acids long. CDR1 is LNHDA and CDR2 is SQIVND in the germline V gene (reference sequence). In DNA, the CDR3 is TGTGCCAGTAGTGACGACCGACAGGGGAATCAGCCCCAGCATTTT. This gives the protein CASSDDRQGNQPQHF.

The V and J genes are TRBV27 and TRBJ1-2; 7 bases are shared with TRBD1. V lost 5 bases, J lost 5 bases, and 11 bases stayed unmatched. The germline gives CDR1 MNHEY, CDR2 SMNVEV (reference sequence). The CDR3 totals 15 residues. CDR3: CASSPGQEAGYGYTF. The DNA of the CDR3 is TGTGCCAGCAGTCCAGGACAGGAGGCGGGTTATGGCTACACCTTC.

This chain links TRBV27 with TRBJ2-1; the D gene is possibly TRBD1 (5 bases). CDR1 and CDR2 from the germline V gene are MNHEY and SMNVEV (reference sequence). The V end was cut by 10 bases, the J end by 0 bases, with 19 bases between. CDR3 length equals 16 residues. CDR3 protein: CATLPLRGHSYNEQFF. The CDR3 coding sequence is TGTGCCACCCTCCCTCTCCGAGGACACTCCTACAATGAGCAGTTCTTC.

This clone was found once. The rearrangement uses TRBV11-2 and TRBJ1-3; tentative D call: TRBD1 (5 bases). Germline V gene data show CDR1 as SGHAT and CDR2 as FQNNGV. The CDR3 contains 15 residues. Trimming removed 1 base from V and 2 bases from J, with 9 bases in between. The CDR3 DNA follows: TGTGCCAGCAGCTTAGTCTCAGGGACTGGAAACACCATATATTTT. It specifies CASSLVSGTGNTIYF.

In regard to this clone: The sample carries other DNA sequences with the same CDR3. The chain has TRBV19 and TRBJ2-3, with D tentatively TRBD1 (6 bases). The CDR3 loop spans 14 amino acids. Looked up from germline, CDR1 is LNHDA and CDR2 is SQIVND (reference sequence). V was clipped by 5 bases and J by 3 bases, with 12 bases between them. As DNA, the CDR3 is TGTGCCAGTAGTTTGGCAGGGGCGACAGATACGCAGTATTTT. It translates to CASSLAGATDTQYF.

The chain recombines TRBV6-6 with TRBJ1-3; D remains ambiguous. Trimming left V 6 bases short and J 2 bases short, with 14 bases between. This CDR3 is built from 15 residues. The V gene's germline CDR1 is MNHNY and CDR2 SVGAGI (reference sequence). DNA for the CDR3: TGTGCCAGCAGAGTAATGGGAGGGACTGGAAACACCATATATTTT. This sequence encodes CASRVMGGTGNTIYF.

V usage is TRBV19 and J usage is TRBJ2-5; the match to TRBD1 covers 7 bases. CDR1 is LNHDA and CDR2 is SQIVND in the germline V gene (reference sequence). The CDR3 totals 13 residues. The V segment lost 3 bases and the J segment 5 bases; nucleotides outside the gene matches: 3. The CDR3 sequence: CASSIGTAETQYF. The CDR3 nucleotides are TGTGCCAGTAGTATTGGGACAGCGGAGACCCAGTACTTC. The full variable domain, with the rest looked up from reference TRBV19 and TRBJ2-5, is DGGITQSPKYLFRKEGQNVTLSCEQNLNHDAMYWYRQDPGQGLRLIYYSQIVNDFQKGDIAEGYSVSREKKESFPLTVTSAQKNPTAFYLCASSIGTAETQYFGPGTRLLVL.

This chain connects TRBV30 to TRBJ1-1, with a tentative D call TRBD1 (6 bases). The CDR3 has 15 residues. CDR1 and CDR2 (germline): GTSNPN, SVGIG (reference sequence). V lost 0 bases, J lost 6 bases, and 17 bases lay in between. The CDR3 loop is CAWSVGTGRRAEAFF. CDR3 DNA: TGTGCCTGGAGTGTGGGAACAGGGAGAAGAGCTGAAGCTTTCTTT. The full variable domain, completed using reference TRBV30 and TRBJ1-1, is SQTIHQWPATLVQPVGSPLSLECTVEGTSNPNLYWYRQAAGRGLQLLFYSVGIGQISSEVPQNLSASRPQDRQFILSSKKLLLSDSGFYLCAWSVGTGRRAEAFFGQGTRLTVV.

With regard to this clone: The likely explanation is a read error, given a far larger clone one base away. V usage is TRBV28 and J usage is TRBJ2-3; TRBD1 agrees at 10 bases. Germline V CDR1 and CDR2: MDHEN, SYDVKM. The length of the CDR3 is 15 residues. V lost 4 bases to trimming and J lost 1 base; unmatched junction nucleotides: 2. CDR3 region: CASSSGTGGTDTQYF. DNA for the CDR3: TGTGCCAGCAGTTCCGGGACAGGGGGCACAGATACGCAGTATTTT.

As to this clone: Other DNA sequences in the sample encode the same CDR3. The V gene is TRBV18, the J gene TRBJ2-2; D uncertain. The V end was cut by 3 bases, the J end by 8 bases, with 4 bases between. The CDR3 is 11 residues long. Looked up from germline, CDR1 is KGHSH and CDR2 is LQKENI. In nucleotides, the CDR3 is TGTGCCAGCTCACCTTTGGGGGAGCTGTTTTTT. It translates to CASSPLGELFF. The whole variable domain, remainder taken from reference TRBV18 and TRBJ2-2, is NAGVMQNPRHLVRRRGQEARLRCSPMKGHSHVYWYRQLPEEGLKFMVYLQKENIIDESGMPKERFSAEFPKEGPSILRIQQVVRGDSAAYFCASSPLGELFFGEGSRLTVL.

This clone has just a few counts. At the DNA level, this CDR3 is encoded by other sequences in the same sample as well. The CDR3 nucleotides read TGTGCCAGCTCACCATCCACAGGAGAGAACTATGGCTACACCTTC. This codes for CASSPSTGENYGYTF. The genes are TRBV18 and TRBJ1-2; D is possibly TRBD1 (5 bases). Between the trimmed V and J ends, which lost 2 bases and 2 bases, there was a span of 12 bases. This CDR3 has 15 amino acids. Per germline, CDR1 KGHSH and CDR2 LQKENI.

The chain combines TRBV29-1 with TRBJ1-1, with TRBD1 matching over 8 bases. V shed 3 bases and J 4 bases; nucleotides not matched to a gene: 7. In germline, CDR1 is SQVTM, CDR2 ANQGSEA. This CDR3 spans 14 amino acids. The DNA of the CDR3 is TGCAGCGTTGATCCGACAGGGGTGGGCACTGAAGCTTTCTTT. Its protein is CSVDPTGVGTEAFF.

This clone was seen a few times. The chain uses TRBV6-1 and TRBJ2-3; D is unresolved. The CDR3 sequence is 13 residues long. Germline CDR1 and CDR2: MNHNS and SASEGT. Deletions cut 10 bases from V and 2 bases from J, with 13 bases between. DNA for the CDR3: TGTGCCACCCAAGAGGAGATCACAGATACGCAGTATTTT. Protein: CATQEEITDTQYF.

The chain uses TRBV11-2 and TRBJ1-6, with 8 bases matching TRBD1. CDR3 length: 17 residues. Germline lookup yields CDR1 SGHAT and CDR2 FQNNGV. The V gene end was trimmed by 3 bases and the J gene end by 0 bases; junction bases not matched to a gene: 4. CDR3 bases: TGTGCCAGCAGCTTGACAGGGGATGGCTCCTATAATTCACCCCTCCACTTT. This codes for CASSLTGDGSYNSPLHF.

V usage is TRBV11-2 and J usage is TRBJ2-7; 9 bases are a match to TRBD2. V shed 5 bases and J 1 base; nucleotides not matched to a gene: 3. Germline V gene lookup returns CDR1 SGHAT and CDR2 FQNNGV. The length of the CDR3 is 14 residues. CDR3 protein: CASSVGLASYEQYF. The CDR3, as DNA: TGTGCCAGCAGCGTGGGACTAGCATCCTACGAGCAGTACTTC.

This clone showed up just once. DNA of the CDR3: TGTGCCAGCTCACCAACCGGGGGTAACACAGATACGCAGTATTTT. Its protein product is CASSPTGGNTDTQYF. The V gene is TRBV18, the J gene TRBJ2-3; tentative D call: TRBD2 (6 bases). V lost 2 bases, J lost 2 bases, and 11 bases lay in between. The CDR3 runs 15 residues. CDR1 is KGHSH and CDR2 is LQKENI in the germline V gene.

The chain combines TRBV7-6 with TRBJ1-1, with TRBD1 matching 10 bases. Germline values: CDR1 SGHVS, CDR2 FNYEAQ. V gave up 4 bases and J gave up 1 base; unmatched junction bases: 3. The CDR3 is made up of 15 amino acids. The DNA of the CDR3 is TGTGCCAGCAGCTCCCGGACAGGGGGGAACACTGAAGCTTTCTTT. Translated, it gives CASSSRTGGNTEAFF.

This clone was observed a few times. J is TRBJ2-3 and V is TRBV18; tentatively, D is TRBD2 (6 bases). The CDR3 runs to 12 residues. Per the germline V gene, CDR1 is KGHSH and CDR2 is LQKENI. V lost 3 bases, J lost 5 bases, and 6 bases lay in between. DNA of the CDR3: TGTGCCAGCTCACCGGGGGGAGATACGCAGTATTTT. Protein: CASSPGGDTQYF.